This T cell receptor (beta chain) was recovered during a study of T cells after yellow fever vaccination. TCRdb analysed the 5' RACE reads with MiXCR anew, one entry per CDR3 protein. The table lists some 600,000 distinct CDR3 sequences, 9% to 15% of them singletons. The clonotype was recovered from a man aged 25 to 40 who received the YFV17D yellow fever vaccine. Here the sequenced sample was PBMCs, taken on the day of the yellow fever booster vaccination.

The CDR3 DNA follows: TGTGCCAGCATTTCTTTTCGGGGGGGGGCAGCTTTCTTT. Amino acid sequence: CASISFRGGAAFF. The genes are TRBV12-3 or TRBV12-4 and TRBJ1-1; weak D call: TRBD1 (6 bases). This CDR3 is 13 amino acids long. Trimming shortened V by 7 bases and J by 10 bases, and 19 bases separated the two germline ends.